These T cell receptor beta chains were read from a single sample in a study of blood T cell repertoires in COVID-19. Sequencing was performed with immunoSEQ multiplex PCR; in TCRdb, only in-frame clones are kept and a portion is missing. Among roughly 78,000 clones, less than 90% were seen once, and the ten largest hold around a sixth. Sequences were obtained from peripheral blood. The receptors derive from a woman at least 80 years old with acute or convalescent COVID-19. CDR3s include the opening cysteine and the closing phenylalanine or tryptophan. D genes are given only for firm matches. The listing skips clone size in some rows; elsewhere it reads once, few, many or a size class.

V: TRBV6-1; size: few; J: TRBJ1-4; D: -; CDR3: CASSEVSRGEKLFF; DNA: TGTGCCAGCAGTGAAGTCAGCCGAGGGGAAAAACTGTTTTTT
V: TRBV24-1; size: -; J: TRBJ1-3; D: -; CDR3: CATSPLSGNTIYF; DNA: TGTGCCACCAGTCCTTTGTCTGGAAACACCATATATTTT
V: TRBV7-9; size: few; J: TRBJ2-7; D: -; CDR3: CASERSGYEQYF; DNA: TGTGCCAGCGAACGGTCGGGGTACGAGCAGTACTTC
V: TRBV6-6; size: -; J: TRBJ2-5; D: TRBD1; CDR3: CASSYFTTGETQYF; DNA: TGTGCCAGCAGTTACTTTACGACAGGGGAGACCCAGTACTTC
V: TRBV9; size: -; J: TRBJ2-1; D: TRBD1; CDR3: CASSLSSGGSFYNEQFF; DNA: TGTGCCAGCAGCCTTTCATCAGGGGGCTCCTTCTACAATGAGCAGTTCTTC
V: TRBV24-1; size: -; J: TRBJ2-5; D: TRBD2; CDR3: CATSDPGGAEETQYF; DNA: TGTGCCACCAGTGATCCCGGGGGGGCGGAAGAGACCCAGTACTTC
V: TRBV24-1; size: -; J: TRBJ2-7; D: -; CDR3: CATGLGSPAEQYF; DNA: TGTGCCACCGGGTTGGGGAGCCCCGCCGAGCAGTACTTC
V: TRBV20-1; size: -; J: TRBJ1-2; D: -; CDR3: CSARRGYGYTF; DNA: TGCAGTGCTAGACGGGGCTATGGCTACACCTTC
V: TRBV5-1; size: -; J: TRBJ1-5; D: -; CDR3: CASSLGHKDQPQHF; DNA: TGCGCCAGCAGCTTAGGACATAAAGATCAGCCCCAGCATTTT
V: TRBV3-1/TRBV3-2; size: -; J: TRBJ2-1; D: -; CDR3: CASMSGGQYNEQFF; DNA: TGTGCCAGTATGTCGGGGGGCCAGTACAATGAGCAGTTCTTC
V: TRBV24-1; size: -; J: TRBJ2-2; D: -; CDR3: CATSEGDTHTGELFF; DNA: TGTGCCACCAGTGAGGGAGATACTCACACCGGGGAGCTGTTTTTT
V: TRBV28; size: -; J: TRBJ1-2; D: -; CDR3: CASSFGQGGISF; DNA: TGTGCCAGCAGTTTCGGTCAGGGAGGGATATCCTTC
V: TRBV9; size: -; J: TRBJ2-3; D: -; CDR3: CASSPLDGGVDTQYF; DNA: TGTGCCAGCAGCCCCCTTGACGGGGGTGTAGATACGCAGTATTTT
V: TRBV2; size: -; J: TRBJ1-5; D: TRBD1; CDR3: CASLGQATNQPQHF; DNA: TGTGCCAGCCTCGGACAGGCGACCAATCAGCCCCAGCATTTT
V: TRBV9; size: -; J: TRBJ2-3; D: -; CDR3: CASSVLPRLGGDTQYF; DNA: TGTGCCAGCAGCGTATTACCCCGGCTAGGGGGAGATACGCAGTATTTT
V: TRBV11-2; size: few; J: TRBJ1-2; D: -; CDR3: CASSLGDRDISGYTF; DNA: TGTGCCAGCAGCTTAGGTGACAGAGATATTTCCGGCTACACCTTC
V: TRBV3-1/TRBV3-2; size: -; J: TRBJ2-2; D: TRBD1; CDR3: CASSQGTGEMELFF; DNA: TGTGCCAGCAGCCAAGGGACAGGGGAGATGGAGCTGTTTTTT
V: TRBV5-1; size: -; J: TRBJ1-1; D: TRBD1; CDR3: CASSLQGAYTEAFF; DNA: TGCGCCAGCAGCTTACAGGGGGCATACACTGAAGCTTTCTTT
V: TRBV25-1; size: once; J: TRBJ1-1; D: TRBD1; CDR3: CASSRHRGNTEAFF; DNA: TGTGCCAGCAGTCGCCACAGGGGGAACACTGAAGCTTTCTTT
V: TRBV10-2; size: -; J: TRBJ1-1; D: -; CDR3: CASSESAGKGTEAFF; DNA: TGCGCCAGCAGTGAGTCGGCAGGGAAGGGTACTGAAGCTTTCTTT
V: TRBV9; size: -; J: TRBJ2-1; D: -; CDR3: CARRMTDNEQFF; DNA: TGTGCCAGGAGGATGACCGACAATGAGCAGTTCTTC
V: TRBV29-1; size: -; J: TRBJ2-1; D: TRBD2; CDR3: CSVGSRLAGGTSSYNEQFF; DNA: TGCAGCGTTGGGAGTCGACTAGCGGGAGGGACAAGCTCCTACAATGAGCAGTTCTTC